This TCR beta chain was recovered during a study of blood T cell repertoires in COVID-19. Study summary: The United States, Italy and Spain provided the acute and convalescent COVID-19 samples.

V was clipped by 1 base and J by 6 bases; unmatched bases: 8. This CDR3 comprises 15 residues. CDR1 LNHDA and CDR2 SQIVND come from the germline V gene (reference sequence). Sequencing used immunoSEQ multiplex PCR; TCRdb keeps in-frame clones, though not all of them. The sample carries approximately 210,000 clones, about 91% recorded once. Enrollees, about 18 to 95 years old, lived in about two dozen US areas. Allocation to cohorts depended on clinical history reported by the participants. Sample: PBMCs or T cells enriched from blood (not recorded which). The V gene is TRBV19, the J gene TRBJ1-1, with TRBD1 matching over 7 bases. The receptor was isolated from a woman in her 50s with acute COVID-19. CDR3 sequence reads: CASSIVAHRGSEAFF. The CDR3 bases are TGTGCCAGTAGTATAGTTGCGCACAGGGGCTCTGAAGCTTTCTTT.